This is a list of T cell receptor beta chains from one sample in a study of identical twins. TCRdb itself ran the 5' RACE reads through MiXCR, one entry per CDR3 protein. The data hold nearly 250,000 distinct CDR3 sequences, with 5.5% to 7% observed a single time. These same records also appear under a second study, on yellow fever vaccine responses in identical twins.

Sequences were obtained from memory (CD45RO+) T cells sorted from blood. These receptor sequences come from a woman aged 18-29 years in good health. Both conserved end residues are part of each CDR3.

>TRBV15|TRBJ1-2
CATSRDRFRGQGALNYGYTF
>TRBV18|TRBJ2-1
CASSPSNVHEQFF
>TRBV7-2|TRBJ1-5
CASSLDAINQPQHF
>TRBV5-1|TRBJ1-6
CASSPEAQQSPLHF
>TRBV20-1|TRBJ2-1
CSAIAGGRFF
>TRBV10-3|TRBJ2-7
CAISESNRGQVYEQYF
>TRBV18|TRBJ2-1
CASSPAGTLYNEQFF
>TRBV20-1|TRBJ2-1
CSARDLTAQDEQFF
>TRBV6-6|TRBJ2-3
CASSSGFTDTQYF
>TRBV27|TRBJ1-4
CASSRAGGHEKLFF
>TRBV2|TRBJ2-5
CASSQRGQTQETQYF
>TRBV7-9|TRBJ2-2
CASSTMRQGPGELFF
>TRBV13|TRBJ2-1
CASSLKGARHNEQFF
>TRBV3-1|TRBJ2-2
CASSPQGLGSGELFF
>TRBV14|TRBJ2-2
CASSQKTLPGQGARGTGELFF
>TRBV4-2|TRBJ2-1
CASSQVVSLPNEQFF
>TRBV11-2|TRBJ1-4
CASSFGGKLFF